Sequencing of this T cell receptor beta chain was carried out in a study of CD8+ T cells in alopecia areata. The sequencing template was cDNA reverse transcribed from extracted RNA. Using immunoSEQ multiplex PCR, the repertoire was profiled, and TCRdb retains in-frame clones only, with some absent. The sample records 140,000 to 150,000 clones, roughly 60% being singletons. Sequenced: CD8+ T cells sorted from blood. This TCR came from a human donor in good health.

CDR3 in DNA: TGCGCCAGCAGCTTGGAGGGGGCAGACACCGGGGAGCTGTTTTTT. Protein sequence: CASSLEGADTGELFF. The rearrangement links TRBV5-1 to TRBJ2-2; 7 nucleotides match TRBD1. With 0 bases clipped from V and 3 bases from J, the junction kept 2 bases outside the gene matches. CDR1 SGHRS and CDR2 YFSETQ come from the germline V gene. CDR3 length equals 15 residues.